Listed here is a single T cell receptor beta chain. The CDR3 length is 13 residues. Trimming cost V 1 base and J 3 bases, with 7 bases left between them. Germline V lookup: CDR1 SGHNT, CDR2 YYREEE (reference sequence). These data belong to a study of blood T cell repertoires in COVID-19. About the study: Some COVID-19 samples were acute and others convalescent; all came from the United States, Italy and Spain.

Some clones are missing from TCRdb's copy, which holds only in-frame ones; the method was immunoSEQ multiplex PCR. Here the sample spans approximately 270,000 clones, over 85% being singletons. Symptom resolution, clearance, or two negative PCRs marked donors in Cohort 3 as recovered. The V gene is TRBV5-4, the J gene TRBJ1-2; the D gene is possibly TRBD1 (6 bases). The sample was PBMCs or T cells enriched from blood (not recorded which). The source is an older woman who had recovered from COVID-19. The CDR3 DNA reads TGTGCCAGCAGCTTGAAGGGGGACTATGGCTACACCTTC. This codes for CASSLKGDYGYTF.